The source of this T cell receptor beta chain is a study of T cell responses to AZD1222 COVID-19 vaccine. This clone came up once. As yet, its antigen is unknown. The CDR3 covers 15 residues. Germline CDR1 reads SGHRS; CDR2 reads YFSETQ. The junction had 4 bases not matched to a gene; V was cut back by 2 bases and J by 4 bases. Sequenced by immunoSEQ multiplex PCR; TCRdb stores in-frame clones only, minus some. The sample has approximately 150,000 clones, 92% seen once. Whole-study results and caveats: Baseline testing showed seropositivity in only six AZD1222 recipients. Researchers took repertoire samples only after the peak T cell response had come. Donors were mostly white British, more females; clonal diversity possibly underestimated. Vaccine-associated CD4 TCRs spanned spike, dominant at 160-218 and 743-854.

This specimen was peripheral blood, taken on day 0 of MenACWY control vaccination. The chain combines TRBV5-1 with TRBJ2-2; 8 bases line up with TRBD1. This TCR was sampled from an adult in good health. The CDR3 coding sequence is TGCGCCAGCAGCTTAGGACAGGGAAGCACCGGGGAGCTGTTTTTT. It encodes CASSLGQGSTGELFF.